This TCR beta chain was found in a study of OX40 agonist ivuxolimab in advanced cancers. Produced via immunoSEQ multiplex PCR; TCRdb's table is partial and in-frame only. In the table there are about 32,000 clones, 84% of which are singletons. Germline assignment: CDR1 MNHEY and CDR2 SMNVEV (reference sequence). V lost 7 bases and J 5 bases, leaving 17 bases between the germline ends. CDR3 length: 14 amino acids. This chain links TRBV27 with TRBJ1-1, with D possibly matching TRBD1 (5 bases). The sequencing used CD4+ or CD8+ T cells sorted from blood, collected in a trial of the OX40 agonist ivuxolimab. The source of this sequence is an adult with an advanced solid tumor such as melanoma, head and neck, liver or kidney cancer. CDR3 sequence reads: CASKSGGSRTEAFF. CDR3 DNA sequence: TGTGCCAGCAAGTCGGGGGGGTCGAGGACTGAAGCTTTCTTT.